A selection of T cell receptor beta chains follows, all from one sample in a study of blood T cells in healthy people across ages. One entry per CDR3 protein results from TCRdb running MiXCR on the 5' RACE reads. The sample shows 1.5 million to 2 million distinct CDR3 sequences, more than 35% of them seen only once. Sequencing was performed on blood. The receptor set was obtained from a human donor in good health. Each CDR3 is given with its conserved first and last residue. The order of the fields is clone size, D gene, J gene, V gene, CDR3 protein, CDR3 DNA. D genes are given only for firm matches. Where a row states a size, it is once, few, many or the class of an expanded clone; other rows omit it.

clone size: few
D gene: NA
J gene: TRBJ2-3
V gene: TRBV6-1
CDR3 protein: CASSKLGGTDTQYF
CDR3 DNA: TGTGCCTCCTCCAAACTTGGGGGGACAGATACGCAGTATTTT

clone size: few
D gene: NA
J gene: TRBJ1-2
V gene: TRBV4-2
CDR3 protein: CASSQERLSNYGYTF
CDR3 DNA: TGTGCCAGCAGCCAAGAACGATTATCTAACTATGGCTACACCTTC

clone size: NA
D gene: NA
J gene: TRBJ1-2
V gene: TRBV5-6
CDR3 protein: CASSYNPGRASYGYTF
CDR3 DNA: TGTGCCAGCAGCTACAACCCGGGACGGGCATCATATGGCTACACCTTC

clone size: once
D gene: NA
J gene: TRBJ1-1
V gene: TRBV20-1
CDR3 protein: CSARGAFGGNTEAFF
CDR3 DNA: TGCAGTGCTAGAGGGGCGTTTGGGGGGAACACTGAAGCTTTCTTT

clone size: NA
D gene: TRBD1
J gene: TRBJ1-2
V gene: TRBV7-2
CDR3 protein: CASRSVPGGYGYTF
CDR3 DNA: TGTGCCAGCAGATCTGTGCCAGGGGGATATGGCTACACCTTC

clone size: NA
D gene: TRBD1
J gene: TRBJ2-3
V gene: TRBV27
CDR3 protein: CASSAYFQGTGTDTQYF
CDR3 DNA: TGTGCCAGCAGTGCTTACTTTCAGGGGACAGGGACAGATACGCAGTATTTT

clone size: NA
D gene: NA
J gene: TRBJ2-5
V gene: TRBV11-2
CDR3 protein: CASSLEASMGNQETQYF
CDR3 DNA: TGTGCCAGCAGCTTAGAGGCCTCCATGGGAAACCAAGAGACCCAGTACTTC

clone size: many
D gene: NA
J gene: TRBJ2-1
V gene: TRBV15
CDR3 protein: CATSRDRAIQHEQFF
CDR3 DNA: TGTGCCACCAGCAGAGATAGGGCGATTCAACATGAGCAGTTCTTC

clone size: many
D gene: TRBD2
J gene: TRBJ2-4
V gene: TRBV15
CDR3 protein: CATSRDRVREGYKNIQYF
CDR3 DNA: TGTGCCACCAGCAGAGATCGAGTCCGGGAGGGTTACAAAAACATTCAGTACTTC

clone size: few
D gene: TRBD2
J gene: TRBJ2-5
V gene: TRBV7-2
CDR3 protein: CASNPSGGRETQYF
CDR3 DNA: TGTGCCAGCAACCCTAGCGGGGGGAGGGAGACCCAGTACTTC

clone size: NA
D gene: TRBD2
J gene: TRBJ2-7
V gene: TRBV6-6
CDR3 protein: CASRGLLHYEQYF
CDR3 DNA: TGTGCCAGCAGGGGACTATTGCACTACGAGCAGTACTTC

clone size: once
D gene: NA
J gene: TRBJ2-1
V gene: TRBV15
CDR3 protein: CATSRDSETPGYNEQFF
CDR3 DNA: TGTGCCACCAGCAGAGATTCTGAGACACCCGGGTACAATGAGCAGTTCTTC

clone size: NA
D gene: TRBD1
J gene: TRBJ1-1
V gene: TRBV12-3/TRBV12-4
CDR3 protein: CASSTRGQGDTEAFF
CDR3 DNA: TGTGCCAGCAGTACTCGGGGACAGGGTGACACTGAAGCTTTCTTT

clone size: few
D gene: NA
J gene: TRBJ1-2
V gene: TRBV7-2
CDR3 protein: CASSLMRTSYGYTF
CDR3 DNA: TGTGCCAGCAGCTTAATGAGGACCTCCTATGGCTACACCTTC

clone size: NA
D gene: TRBD2
J gene: TRBJ2-1
V gene: TRBV6-1
CDR3 protein: CASSEQPGGAGNEQFF
CDR3 DNA: TGTGCCAGCAGTGAACAGCCGGGGGGGGCAGGCAATGAGCAGTTCTTC

clone size: few
D gene: TRBD1
J gene: TRBJ1-2
V gene: TRBV29-1
CDR3 protein: CSVFRTGIYGYTF
CDR3 DNA: TGCAGCGTTTTCCGGACAGGGATCTATGGCTACACCTTC

clone size: NA
D gene: NA
J gene: TRBJ1-2
V gene: TRBV2
CDR3 protein: CASSAEILYGYTF
CDR3 DNA: TGTGCCAGCAGCGCGGAGATTTTATATGGCTACACCTTC

clone size: once
D gene: NA
J gene: TRBJ1-1
V gene: TRBV14
CDR3 protein: CASSQLPGLNTEAFF
CDR3 DNA: TGTGCCAGCAGCCAGCTTCCAGGGCTGAACACTGAAGCTTTCTTT

clone size: many
D gene: TRBD1
J gene: TRBJ1-5
V gene: TRBV7-2
CDR3 protein: CASKGTGHQPQHF
CDR3 DNA: TGTGCCAGCAAGGGGACAGGACATCAGCCCCAGCATTTT

clone size: NA
D gene: NA
J gene: TRBJ2-5
V gene: TRBV10-3
CDR3 protein: CAISGTVQETQYF
CDR3 DNA: TGTGCCATCAGTGGGACAGTACAAGAGACCCAGTACTTC

clone size: NA
D gene: NA
J gene: TRBJ2-1
V gene: TRBV28
CDR3 protein: CASSSTTGYEQFF
CDR3 DNA: TGTGCCAGCAGCTCCACCACAGGGTACGAGCAGTTCTTC

clone size: NA
D gene: NA
J gene: TRBJ2-1
V gene: TRBV4-3
CDR3 protein: CASSPQRCTTQFF
CDR3 DNA: TGCGCCAGCAGCCCTCAGAGGTGCACAACGCAGTTCTTC

clone size: NA
D gene: NA
J gene: TRBJ1-4
V gene: TRBV5-5
CDR3 protein: CASSLGGFNEKLFF
CDR3 DNA: TGTGCCAGCAGCTTAGGGGGATTTAATGAAAAACTGTTTTTT

clone size: NA
D gene: NA
J gene: TRBJ2-5
V gene: TRBV7-8
CDR3 protein: CASSLGQGPGETQYF
CDR3 DNA: TGTGCCAGCAGCTTAGGGCAGGGGCCGGGGGAGACCCAGTACTTC

clone size: few
D gene: NA
J gene: TRBJ2-1
V gene: TRBV29-1
CDR3 protein: CSVDGAGSSYNEQFF
CDR3 DNA: TGCAGCGTTGATGGGGCGGGGAGCTCCTACAATGAGCAGTTCTTC

clone size: few
D gene: NA
J gene: TRBJ1-4
V gene: TRBV3-1
CDR3 protein: CASSQAGRAGSEKLFF
CDR3 DNA: TGTGCCAGCAGCCAAGCCGGCAGGGCAGGGTCTGAAAAACTGTTTTTT

clone size: few
D gene: NA
J gene: TRBJ2-6
V gene: TRBV5-6
CDR3 protein: CASSLVPPGANVLTF
CDR3 DNA: TGTGCCAGCAGCTTGGTGCCCCCTGGGGCCAACGTCCTGACTTTC

clone size: NA
D gene: TRBD2
J gene: TRBJ2-1
V gene: TRBV7-9
CDR3 protein: CASSKRASGGGEQFF
CDR3 DNA: TGTGCCAGCAGCAAGAGGGCTAGCGGGGGGGGTGAGCAGTTCTTC

clone size: NA
D gene: NA
J gene: TRBJ2-1
V gene: TRBV3-1
CDR3 protein: CASSRRVVMNNEQFF
CDR3 DNA: TGTGCCAGCAGCCGAAGGGTGGTAATGAACAATGAGCAGTTCTTC

clone size: NA
D gene: NA
J gene: TRBJ2-3
V gene: TRBV11-2
CDR3 protein: CASSLSGLEEITDTQYF
CDR3 DNA: TGTGCCAGCAGCTTGTCTGGACTCGAAGAAATCACAGATACGCAGTATTTT

clone size: few
D gene: TRBD1
J gene: TRBJ2-4
V gene: TRBV9
CDR3 protein: CASSLGTGRENIQYF
CDR3 DNA: TGTGCCAGCAGCCTCGGGACAGGGAGGGAAAACATTCAGTACTTC

clone size: NA
D gene: NA
J gene: TRBJ1-2
V gene: TRBV29-1
CDR3 protein: CSVARIHYGYTF
CDR3 DNA: TGCAGCGTTGCGCGCATCCACTATGGCTACACCTTC

clone size: NA
D gene: NA
J gene: TRBJ2-3
V gene: TRBV4-3
CDR3 protein: CASSQEFTAGPLDTQYF
CDR3 DNA: TGCGCCAGCAGCCAAGAATTCACGGCGGGGCCTCTGGATACGCAGTATTTT

clone size: NA
D gene: NA
J gene: TRBJ2-3
V gene: TRBV9
CDR3 protein: CASSPRTPPDTQYF
CDR3 DNA: TGTGCCAGCAGCCCGAGGACCCCTCCAGATACGCAGTATTTT

clone size: NA
D gene: TRBD1
J gene: TRBJ2-3
V gene: TRBV11-3
CDR3 protein: CASSLGTETSTDTQYF
CDR3 DNA: TGTGCCAGCAGCCTAGGGACAGAAACTAGCACAGATACGCAGTATTTT

clone size: NA
D gene: NA
J gene: TRBJ1-2
V gene: TRBV5-5
CDR3 protein: CASSLLEAPQGYVYGYTF
CDR3 DNA: TGTGCCAGCAGCTTGTTGGAGGCCCCACAGGGATACGTCTATGGCTACACCTTC